The clone carrying this TCR beta chain occurred once. Its antigen is not identified. The data are from a study of a mutant IDH1 vaccine in newly diagnosed glioma. For the study at large: Treated patients comprised about 62% males and approximately 40% females, mean age about 44 years.

Germline-derived CDR1 and CDR2 are LNHDA and SQIVND (reference sequence). Between the trimmed V and J ends, which lost 7 bases and 6 bases, there was a span of 15 bases. The length of the CDR3 is 14 residues. Repertoires were generated with immunoSEQ multiplex PCR, while TCRdb's copy carries only in-frame clones and drops some. The sample contains under 60,000 clones, 76% of which appear only once. As to time point: week 35, safety follow-up. What each vaccine dose contained was 300 ug of mutant IDH1 20-mer peptide, accompanied by topical imiquimod. The sequencing used PBMCs, collected from a glioma patient whose treatment included an IDH1 peptide vaccine. The rearrangement joins TRBV19 to TRBJ2-2; maybe TRBD1 (6 bases). This sequence originates from a man aged 40-49 years with glioma. The CDR3 is CASTKQGRSGELFF. Here the CDR3 DNA reads TGTGCCAGTACGAAACAGGGTCGTTCCGGGGAGCTGTTTTTT.